These T cell receptor beta chains were read from a single sample in a study of blood T cell repertoires in COVID-19. Measured with immunoSEQ multiplex PCR; TCRdb has only the in-frame clones, and not every one. The data contain roughly 340,000 clones, roughly 90% of them singletons. Source material: peripheral blood. All receptors come from a woman in her twenties or thirties with COVID-19, enrolled during active disease. CDR3s include the opening cysteine and the closing phenylalanine or tryptophan. A D gene is named only where the DNA matches it firmly. The size entry is marked missing in some rows and otherwise reads once, few, many or a size class.

-	TRBV5-5	TRBJ2-5	-	CASSLGAGGYQETQYF	TGTGCCAGCAGCTTAGGAGCGGGCGGGTACCAAGAGACCCAGTACTTC
-	TRBV10-3	TRBJ1-4	-	CATSAGREKLFF	TGTGCCACCTCGGCGGGTCGTGAAAAACTGTTTTTT
-	TRBV11-2	TRBJ2-5	-	CASSAGIQETQYF	TGTGCCAGCAGCGCCGGGATACAAGAGACCCAGTACTTC
-	TRBV5-1	TRBJ1-5	-	CASSLGQANQPQHF	TGCGCCAGCAGCTTGGGACAGGCCAATCAGCCCCAGCATTTT
-	TRBV5-4	TRBJ2-7	-	CASSLGASQSYEQYF	TGTGCCAGCAGCTTGGGGGCGTCCCAGTCTTACGAGCAGTACTTC
-	TRBV28	TRBJ1-2	-	CASSSSYGYTF	TGTGCCAGCAGTTCCAGCTATGGCTACACCTTC
TRBD1	TRBV6-5	TRBJ1-1	-	CASRGTGSGYTEAFF	TGTGCCAGCAGGGGGACAGGGTCAGGGTACACTGAAGCTTTCTTT
TRBD1	TRBV6-6	TRBJ2-5	-	CASSSGDREILETQYF	TGTGCCAGCAGTAGCGGTGACAGGGAAATTTTGGAGACCCAGTACTTC
TRBD2	TRBV15	TRBJ2-2	once	CATPGLAGDTGELFF	TGTGCCACCCCGGGACTAGCGGGGGACACCGGGGAGCTGTTTTTT
-	TRBV28	TRBJ2-1	-	CASSSRTASYNEQFF	TGTGCCAGCAGTTCCAGGACTGCCTCCTACAATGAGCAGTTCTTC
-	TRBV5-8	TRBJ1-3	-	CASSFQWAYSGNTIYF	TGTGCCAGCAGCTTCCAGTGGGCTTACTCTGGAAACACCATATATTTT
-	TRBV7-2	TRBJ2-5	-	CASSSVETQYF	TGTGCCAGCAGCTCGGTTGAGACCCAGTACTTC
TRBD1	TRBV7-2	TRBJ1-3	-	CASSRQGGNTIYF	TGTGCCAGCAGCCGACAGGGAGGAAACACCATATATTTT
-	TRBV7-2	TRBJ2-1	-	CASSLGWGSDEQFF	TGTGCCAGCAGCTTAGGGTGGGGCTCGGATGAGCAGTTCTTC
-	TRBV6-5	TRBJ1-6	-	CASSNAATLHF	TGTGCCAGCAGCAATGCGGCCACCCTCCACTTT
TRBD1	TRBV19	TRBJ2-2	-	CASDRANTGELFF	TGTGCCAGTGACAGGGCTAACACCGGGGAGCTGTTTTTT
TRBD1	TRBV9	TRBJ1-1	-	CASSPALQGYTEAFF	TGTGCCAGCAGCCCCGCCTTACAGGGGTACACTGAAGCTTTCTTT
-	TRBV5-6	TRBJ1-1	-	CASSYEGSEAFF	TGTGCCAGCAGCTATGAGGGCAGTGAAGCTTTCTTT
TRBD2	TRBV30	TRBJ2-3	-	CAWSAIAGGTDTQYF	TGTGCCTGGAGTGCGATAGCGGGAGGTACAGATACGCAGTATTTT
-	TRBV28	TRBJ1-2	-	CASSGGAQYGYTF	TGTGCCAGCAGTGGGGGCGCGCAATATGGCTACACCTTC
-	TRBV7-2	TRBJ1-2	-	CASRLLAGNYGYTF	TGTGCCAGCAGACTACTGGCAGGGAACTATGGCTACACCTTC
-	TRBV6-2/TRBV6-3	TRBJ1-2	-	CASSYGGAPNYGYTF	TGTGCCAGCAGTTACGGGGGGGCACCCAACTATGGCTACACCTTC
-	TRBV9	TRBJ1-5	-	CASSGTFSNQPQHF	TGTGCCAGCAGCGGAACTTTTAGCAATCAGCCCCAGCATTTT
-	TRBV7-8	TRBJ1-1	few	CASSLRSPAELNTEAFF	TGTGCCAGCAGCTTAAGGTCCCCGGCGGAACTGAACACTGAAGCTTTCTTT
-	TRBV7-2	TRBJ2-3	-	CASSLVTAVFTDTQYF	TGTGCCAGCAGCTTAGTTACGGCGGTATTCACAGATACGCAGTATTTT
-	TRBV7-8	TRBJ2-4	-	CASQARGRNIQYF	TGTGCCAGCCAAGCGCGGGGGCGGAACATTCAGTACTTC
TRBD1	TRBV18	TRBJ1-1	-	CASSRTGIEAFF	TGTGCCAGCTCACGGACAGGGATTGAAGCTTTCTTT
-	TRBV18	TRBJ1-5	-	CASSPPTTNQPQHF	TGTGCCAGCTCACCACCTACAACGAATCAGCCCCAGCATTTT
TRBD2	TRBV4-1	TRBJ2-7	-	CASSQGSGEGEQYF	TGCGCCAGCAGCCAAGGAAGCGGGGAAGGAGAGCAGTACTTC
-	TRBV6-2/TRBV6-3	TRBJ1-2	once	CASSNGQYYTF	TGTGCCAGCAGTAACGGACAGTACTACACCTTC
-	TRBV6-4	TRBJ1-4	-	CASSDSNIPTADREKLFF	TGTGCCAGCAGTGACTCGAATATCCCGACAGCCGATCGGGAAAAACTGTTTTTT
-	TRBV12-3/TRBV12-4	TRBJ2-2	-	CASSIGGTGELFF	TGTGCCAGCAGTATCGGAGGAACCGGGGAGCTGTTTTTT
-	TRBV7-2	TRBJ2-3	-	CASSLMGAGTDTQYF	TGTGCCAGCAGCTTAATGGGCGCCGGCACAGATACGCAGTATTTT
TRBD1	TRBV4-3	TRBJ2-7	once	CASSQAPGGTGAVEQYF	TGCGCCAGCAGCCAAGCCCCTGGCGGGACAGGGGCGGTCGAGCAGTACTTC
TRBD1	TRBV7-8	TRBJ1-2	-	CASSSGQQDGYTF	TGTGCCAGCAGCTCGGGACAGCAAGATGGCTACACCTTC
-	TRBV14	TRBJ1-2	-	CASSEGARPSHYGYTF	TGTGCCAGCAGCGAAGGGGCCAGACCGAGCCACTATGGCTACACCTTC
-	TRBV14	TRBJ2-4	once	CASSQGRSNIQYF	TGTGCCAGCAGCCAAGGCAGGTCTAACATTCAGTACTTC
TRBD1	TRBV4-2	TRBJ1-6	-	CASSQDLKPRGTGGASYNSPLHF	TGTGCCAGCAGCCAAGACCTCAAACCTAGGGGGACAGGGGGCGCCTCCTATAATTCACCCCTCCACTTT
TRBD1	TRBV24-1	TRBJ1-2	-	CATSDRDSPNYGYTF	TGTGCCACCAGTGATAGGGACAGCCCCAACTATGGCTACACCTTC
TRBD1	TRBV7-2	TRBJ1-2	-	CASSSGQDYGYTF	TGTGCCAGCAGCTCAGGACAGGACTATGGCTACACCTTC
-	TRBV4-2	TRBJ1-2	-	CASSQVSGVSGYTF	TGTGCCAGCAGCCAAGTTTCCGGGGTTTCTGGCTACACCTTC
-	TRBV25-1	TRBJ1-2	-	CASSASRTDRPYPTSF	TGTGCCAGCAGTGCTTCACGGACAGACCGACCTTATCCGACCTCCTTC
-	TRBV5-1	TRBJ2-3	-	CASSSRVPDTQYF	TGCGCCAGCAGCTCCAGGGTCCCAGATACGCAGTATTTT
-	TRBV28	TRBJ1-1	-	CASRRGTEAFF	TGTGCCAGCAGGCGAGGCACTGAAGCTTTCTTT
-	TRBV5-1	TRBJ1-2	-	CASSLDFGRGGYTF	TGCGCCAGCAGCTTGGATTTTGGGCGGGGCGGCTACACCTTC
TRBD1	TRBV2	TRBJ2-5	-	CASSNNPGQEETQYF	TGTGCCAGCAGTAATAACCCGGGACAGGAAGAGACCCAGTACTTC